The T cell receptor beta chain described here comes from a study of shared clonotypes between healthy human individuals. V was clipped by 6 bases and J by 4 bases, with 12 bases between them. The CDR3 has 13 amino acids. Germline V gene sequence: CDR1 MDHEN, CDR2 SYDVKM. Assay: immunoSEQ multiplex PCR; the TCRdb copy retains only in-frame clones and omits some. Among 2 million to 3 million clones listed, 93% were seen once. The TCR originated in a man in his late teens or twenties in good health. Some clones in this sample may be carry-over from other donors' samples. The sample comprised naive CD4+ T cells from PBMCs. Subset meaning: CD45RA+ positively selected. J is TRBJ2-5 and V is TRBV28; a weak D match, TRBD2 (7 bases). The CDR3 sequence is CASRGGAAETQYF. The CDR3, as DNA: TGTGCCAGCAGAGGGGGGGCCGCAGAGACCCAGTACTTC.